Listed below are T cell receptor beta chains from one sample, sequenced in a study of blood T cell repertoires in COVID-19. Produced via immunoSEQ multiplex PCR; TCRdb's table is partial and in-frame only. The sample lists roughly 28,000 clones; roughly 87% were seen once. The source material was peripheral blood. These receptors were obtained from a human donor in a cohort sampled during active COVID-19. The CDR3 runs from the conserved cysteine through the conserved F or W.

v_call cdr3_aa
TRBV6-1 CASSEGVTQYF
TRBV19 CATQAQGPAEAFF
TRBV29-1 CSVSDRVTEAFF
TRBV4-2 CASSQGEGSSYEQYF
TRBV19 CASIEQGTVTGELFF
TRBV7-9 CASSLSGNTIYF
TRBV14 CASSKDRGRSYEQYF
TRBV6-2/TRBV6-3 CASSYKGPGTEAFF
TRBV6-5 CASSRGTGTPYEQYF
TRBV10-2 CASSEGSNEQFF
TRBV10-2 CASSESAGTTYGYTF
TRBV2 CASDSGTGVQETQYF
TRBV12-5 CASGPLLDSSNQPQHF
TRBV11-2 CASSLEGGSGGEETQYF
TRBV5-4 CASSAQGATGANVLTF
TRBV30 CAWKNTIPNTEAFF